The 18 T cell receptor beta chains below were found in one sample sequenced in a study of tumor-infiltrating lymphocytes in localized non-small cell lung cancer. Clones were read by immunoSEQ multiplex PCR, and TCRdb kept only the in-frame ones, dropping some. This sample has 27,000 or so clones, with 75% to 90% found just once. Input material: lung tumor tissue. Source of these receptors: a human donor with non-small cell lung cancer.

The table lists this clone with a count of one. This chain uses TRBV19 with TRBJ2-1, with TRBD1 matching over 9 bases. V trimming: 7 bases; J trimming: 9 bases; junction bases outside the gene matches: 7. Per the germline V gene, CDR1 is LNHDA and CDR2 is SQIVND (reference sequence). The length of the CDR3 is 13 residues. DNA of the CDR3: TGTGCCAGTACGGGGACAGGGAATGGTGAGCAGTTCTTC. Amino acids: CASTGTGNGEQFF.

This clone was counted a single time. The chain combines TRBV4-3 with TRBJ1-3; the D gene is possibly TRBD1 (5 bases). Trimming stripped 4 bases from V and 4 bases from J, with 17 bases between. Germline V gene lookup returns CDR1 LGHNA and CDR2 YSLEER. CDR3 length: 16 amino acids. In nucleotides, the CDR3 is TGCGCCAGCAGCCTAATTGAAGGCCGGGGCGGAAACACCATATATTTT. It yields the protein CASSLIEGRGGNTIYF.

This chain connects TRBV6-4 to TRBJ1-6; tentative D call: TRBD1 (5 bases). V lost 5 bases, J lost 6 bases, and 11 bases lay in between. CDR1 is MRHNA, CDR2 SNTAGT, per germline. The CDR3 has 14 amino acids. CDR3 residues: CASSQTALNSPLHF. Here the CDR3 DNA reads TGTGCCAGCAGTCAGACAGCCCTTAATTCACCCCTCCACTTT.

In this sample, this clone turned up a few times. CDR3 sequence (DNA): TGTGCCAGCGTACGGACAGGGGGTGAAGCTTTCTTT. This codes for CASVRTGGEAFF. The rearrangement uses TRBV5-6 and TRBJ1-1; 10 bases align to TRBD1. From germline, CDR1 is SGHDT and CDR2 YYEEEE. CDR3 length equals 12 residues. With V trimmed by 7 bases and J by 7 bases, 4 bases remained unmatched.

V is TRBV10-3 and J is TRBJ2-7, with D perhaps matching TRBD2 (5 bases). CDR3 size: 15 residues. Germline V gene sequence: CDR1 ENHRY, CDR2 SYGVKD. Trimming removed 4 bases from V and 3 bases from J, with 16 bases in between. Here the CDR3 DNA reads TGTGCCATCAGTGGTGGCTCCTCCGGGGTCTACGAGCAGTACTTC. It yields the protein CAISGGSSGVYEQYF.

This rearrangement joins TRBV30 to TRBJ1-3, with D hard to call. This CDR3 is built from 12 residues. The V and J ends lost 3 bases and 1 base respectively, with 4 bases between them. Looked up from germline, CDR1 is GTSNPN and CDR2 is SVGIG (reference sequence). DNA of the CDR3: TGTGCCTGGAGCCCATCTGGAAACACCATATATTTT. Protein sequence: CAWSPSGNTIYF.

This chain joins TRBV5-1 and TRBJ2-3; D remains ambiguous. The CDR3 length is 13 residues. The germline V gene encodes CDR1 SGHRS and CDR2 YFSETQ. V was shortened by 0 bases and J by 4 bases, with 6 bases between the two germline ends. The CDR3 sequence: CASSLDGSDTQYF. The CDR3 nucleotides are TGCGCCAGCAGCTTGGATGGGTCAGATACGCAGTATTTT. Full variable domain (outside the CDR3, taken from reference TRBV5-1 and TRBJ2-3): KAGVTQTPRYLIKTRGQQVTLSCSPISGHRSVSWYQQTPGQGLQFLFEYFSETQRNKGNFPGRFSGRQFSNSRSEMNVSTLELGDSALYLCASSLDGSDTQYFGPGTRLTVL.

In the case of this clone: Compared with germline, one end of the junction differs, possibly owing to a read error. This chain links TRBV7-7 with TRBJ2-2, with 7 bases matching TRBD1. The germline gives CDR1 SSHAT, CDR2 FNYEAQ (reference sequence). The CDR3 is 14 amino acids. CDR3 nucleotide sequence: TGTGCTAGCACGGGGACAGCGAACACCGGGGAGCTGTTTTTT. It translates to CASTGTANTGELFF. The full variable domain, completed using reference TRBV7-7 and TRBJ2-2, is GAGVSQSPRYKVTKRGQDVTLRCDPISSHATLYWYQQALGQGPEFLTYFNYEAQPDKSGLPSDRFSAERPEGSISTLTIQRTEQRDSAMYRCASTGTANTGELFFGEGSRLTVL.

This clone has only one observation. The chain employs TRBV28 and TRBJ2-5; no reliable D call. The CDR3 has 13 amino acids. CDR1 and CDR2 (germline): MDHEN, SYDVKM. V lost 3 bases to trimming and J lost 1 base, with 6 bases between them. The CDR3 is CASSLIGQETQYF. CDR3 nucleotides: TGTGCCAGCAGTTTGATCGGCCAAGAGACCCAGTACTTC.

V gene TRBV7-8 combines with J gene TRBJ1-5, with a tentative D call TRBD1 (5 bases). There are 17 residues in the CDR3. V dropped 5 bases and J dropped 3 bases, with 20 bases sitting between them. Germline loops: CDR1 SGHVS, CDR2 FQNEAQ. The CDR3 reads CASSRLGPRGFNQPQHF. CDR3 in DNA: TGTGCCAGCAGCCGCCTAGGTCCAAGGGGTTTCAATCAGCCCCAGCATTTT.

The chain employs TRBV6-1 and TRBJ1-1, with D maybe TRBD1 (5 bases). CDR1 is MNHNS, CDR2 SASEGT, per germline. Trimming left V 8 bases short and J 10 bases short, with 14 bases between. The CDR3 totals 11 residues. The CDR3 is CASLGDLRAFF. CDR3 DNA: TGTGCCAGCCTCGGGGACCTTCGAGCTTTCTTT.

This rearrangement joins TRBV18 to TRBJ2-2, with D possibly being TRBD1 (5 bases). The V gene lost 0 bases and the J gene lost 6 bases, with 11 bases spanning the gap. Germline-derived CDR1 and CDR2 are KGHSH and LQKENI. CDR3 length: 15 residues. As DNA, the CDR3 is TGTGCCAGCTCACCACCGATGGCAGGGTCCGGGGAGCTGTTTTTT. Translated: CASSPPMAGSGELFF.

The CDR3 DNA follows: TGTGCCAGCAGCTTCGACAGGGGTGACAATCAGCCCCAGCATTTT. It encodes CASSFDRGDNQPQHF. This rearrangement joins TRBV11-2 to TRBJ1-5, with 8 bases that match TRBD1. This CDR3 has 15 amino acids. The ends lost 3 bases at V and 3 bases at J; junction bases unmatched: 4. From germline, CDR1 is SGHAT and CDR2 FQNNGV.

The rearrangement joins TRBV7-9 to TRBJ2-1, with 10 bases aligning to TRBD1. From germline, CDR1 is SEHNR and CDR2 FQNEAQ (reference sequence). Trimming at V came to 1 base and at J to 3 bases, leaving 6 bases not matched to a gene. The CDR3 runs 17 residues. CDR3 sequence reads: CASSLDDRTGGYNEQFF. The DNA for the CDR3 is TGTGCCAGCAGCTTAGATGATCGGACAGGGGGCTACAATGAGCAGTTCTTC.

V is TRBV4-2 and J is TRBJ2-1; 8 bases map to TRBD2. The junction had 6 bases not matched to a gene; V was cut back by 0 bases and J by 2 bases. The CDR3 is 17 residues long. The germline V gene has CDR1 LGHNA and CDR2 YNFKEQ. CDR3 loop: CASSQDPWRGAYNEQFF. CDR3 in DNA: TGTGCCAGCAGCCAAGACCCCTGGCGGGGGGCCTACAATGAGCAGTTCTTC.

This chain links TRBV20-1 with TRBJ2-7; D is ambiguous. Looked up from germline, CDR1 is DFQATT and CDR2 is SNEGSKA (reference sequence). CDR3 length: 10 residues. Trimming removed 2 bases at V and 6 bases at J, with 5 bases between. The CDR3 protein is CSARRSEQYF. CDR3 DNA: TGCAGTGCTAGAAGGAGCGAGCAGTACTTC.

The CDR3 DNA reads as TGCGCCAGCGGGCGGGGGGATGACAATGAGCAGTTCTTC. Protein product: CASGRGDDNEQFF. The chain has TRBV4-3 and TRBJ2-1; 8 nucleotides agree with TRBD2. The CDR3 sequence is 13 residues long. The germline V gene has CDR1 LGHNA and CDR2 YSLEER. The trim removed 8 bases at V and 5 bases at J, leaving 5 bases unmatched.

The chain couples TRBV10-3 to TRBJ2-3; D perhaps matches TRBD1 (6 bases). The V gene's germline CDR1 is ENHRY and CDR2 SYGVKD. CDR3 length: 14 residues. Trimming removed 4 bases from V and 4 bases from J, with 12 bases in between. This chain's CDR3 is CAISGDISADTQYF. CDR3 DNA: TGTGCCATCAGTGGGGACATAAGCGCAGATACGCAGTATTTT.